These 5 T cell receptor beta chains originate from one sample sequenced in a study of shared clonotypes between healthy human individuals. Profiled with immunoSEQ multiplex PCR; TCRdb holds only in-frame clones, not every one. The table lists some 2.1 million clones, 90% to 95% of them singletons. Sequenced: naive CD4+ T cells sorted from blood. Subset: CD45RA+ positively selected. The receptor set was obtained from a man aged 18 to 30 in good health.

The V gene is TRBV5-4, the J gene TRBJ2-1, with D unresolved. This CDR3 is built from 16 residues. Trimming stripped 0 bases from V and 4 bases from J, with 14 bases between. Germline V lookup: CDR1 SGHNT, CDR2 YYREEE (reference sequence). The CDR3 sequence is CASSLAPPTTYNEQFF. CDR3 DNA: TGTGCCAGCAGCTTGGCCCCCCCTACTACTTACAATGAGCAGTTCTTC. Full variable domain (outside the CDR3, taken from reference TRBV5-4 and TRBJ2-1): ETGVTQSPTHLIKTRGQQVTLRCSSQSGHNTVSWYQQALGQGPQFIFQYYREEENGRGNFPPRFSGLQFPNYSSELNVNALELDDSALYLCASSLAPPTTYNEQFFGPGTRLTVL.

The J gene is TRBJ2-7, the V gene TRBV25-1; no reliable D call. This CDR3 contains 17 residues. Germline V gene sequence: CDR1 MGHDK, CDR2 SYGVNS. Deletions cut 3 bases from V and 5 bases from J, with 23 bases between. The CDR3 sequence: CASSDATAVGYGHEQYF. CDR3 DNA sequence: TGTGCCAGCAGTGACGCAACGGCCGTCGGGTACGGGCACGAGCAGTACTTC.

This chain links TRBV6-5 with TRBJ1-4; 8 nucleotides line up with TRBD1. Trimming cost V 6 bases and J 8 bases; bases outside gene matches: 11. Germline V gene data show CDR1 as MNHEY and CDR2 as SVGAGI. The CDR3 contains 15 residues. This CDR3 is CASRQTTGVGEKLFF. Written as DNA, the CDR3 is TGTGCCAGCAGACAAACGACAGGGGTAGGCGAAAAACTGTTTTTT.

The DNA for the CDR3 is TGCGCCAGCAGGCACAGAGAGAATGAGCAGTTCTTC. Its protein product is CASRHRENEQFF. V and J are TRBV10-2 and TRBJ2-1; D unclear. Germline values: CDR1 WSHSY, CDR2 SAAADI. The V gene lost 6 bases and the J gene lost 7 bases, with 10 bases spanning the gap. This CDR3 comprises 12 residues.

The chain combines TRBV6-5 with TRBJ1-1, with a tentative D call TRBD1 (6 bases). CDR1 is MNHEY, CDR2 SVGAGI, per germline. Trimming stripped 6 bases from V and 1 base from J, with 12 bases between. This CDR3 spans 14 amino acids. CDR3 amino acids: CASRAGTQNTEAFF. The CDR3 DNA sequence: TGTGCCAGCAGGGCCGGGACACAGAACACTGAAGCTTTCTTT.